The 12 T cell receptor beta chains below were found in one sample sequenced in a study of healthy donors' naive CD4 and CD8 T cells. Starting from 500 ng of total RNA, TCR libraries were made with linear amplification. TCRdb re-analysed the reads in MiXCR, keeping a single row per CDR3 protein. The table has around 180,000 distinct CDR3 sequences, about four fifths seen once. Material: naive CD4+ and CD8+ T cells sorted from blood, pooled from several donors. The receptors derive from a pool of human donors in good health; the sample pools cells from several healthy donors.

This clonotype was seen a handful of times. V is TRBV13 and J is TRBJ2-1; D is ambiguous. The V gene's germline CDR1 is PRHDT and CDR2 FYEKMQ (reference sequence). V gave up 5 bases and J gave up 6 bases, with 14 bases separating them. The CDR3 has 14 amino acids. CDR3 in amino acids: CASSIPRSTNEQFF. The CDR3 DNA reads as TGTGCCAGCAGCATACCCAGAAGCACCAATGAGCAGTTCTTC.

The CDR3 sequence: CATAQGHGRTGELFF. CDR3 in DNA: TGCGCCACCGCACAGGGACACGGTCGAACCGGGGAGCTGTTTTTT. The rearrangement uses TRBV5-1 and TRBJ2-2; tentatively, D is TRBD1 (6 bases). The V end lost 9 bases, the J end lost 5 bases, and 20 bases lay between the germline ends. In germline, CDR1 is SGHRS, CDR2 YFSETQ. The CDR3 has 15 residues. Full variable domain (outside the CDR3, taken from reference TRBV5-1 and TRBJ2-2): KAGVTQTPRYLIKTRGQQVTLSCSPISGHRSVSWYQQTPGQGLQFLFEYFSETQRNKGNFPGRFSGRQFSNSRSEMNVSTLELGDSALYLCATAQGHGRTGELFFGEGSRLTVL.

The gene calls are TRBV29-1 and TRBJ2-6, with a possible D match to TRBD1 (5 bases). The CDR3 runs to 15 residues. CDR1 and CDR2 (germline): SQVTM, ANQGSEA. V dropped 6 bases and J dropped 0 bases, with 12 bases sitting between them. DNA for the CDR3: TGCAGCGTGGCCGACAGCCCCTCTGGGGCCAACGTCCTGACTTTC. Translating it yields CSVADSPSGANVLTF.

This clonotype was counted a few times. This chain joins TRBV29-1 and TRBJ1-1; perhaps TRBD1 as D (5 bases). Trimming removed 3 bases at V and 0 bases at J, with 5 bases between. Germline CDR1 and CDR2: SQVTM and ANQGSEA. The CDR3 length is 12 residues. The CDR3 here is CSVDRVNTEAFF. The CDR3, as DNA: TGCAGCGTTGACAGGGTGAACACTGAAGCTTTCTTT.

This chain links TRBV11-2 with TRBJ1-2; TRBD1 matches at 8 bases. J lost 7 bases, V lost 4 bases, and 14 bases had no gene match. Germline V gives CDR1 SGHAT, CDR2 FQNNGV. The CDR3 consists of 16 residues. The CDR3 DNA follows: TGTGCCAGCAGCTCCCCCCGGACAGGGTGGACTGCTGGCTACACCTTC. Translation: CASSSPRTGWTAGYTF.

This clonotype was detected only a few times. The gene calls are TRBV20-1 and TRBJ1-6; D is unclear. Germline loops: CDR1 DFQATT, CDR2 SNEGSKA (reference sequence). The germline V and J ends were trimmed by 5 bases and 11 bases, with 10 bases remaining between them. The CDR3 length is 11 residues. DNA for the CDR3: TGCAGTGCTTCCGGGAATACACCCCTCCACTTT. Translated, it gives CSASGNTPLHF.

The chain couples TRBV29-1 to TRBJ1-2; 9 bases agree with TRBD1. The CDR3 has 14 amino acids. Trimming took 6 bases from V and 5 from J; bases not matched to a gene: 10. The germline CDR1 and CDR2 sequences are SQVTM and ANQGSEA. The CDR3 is CSVGAGTGPYGYTF. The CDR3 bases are TGCAGCGTAGGGGCCGGGACAGGGCCATATGGCTACACCTTC.

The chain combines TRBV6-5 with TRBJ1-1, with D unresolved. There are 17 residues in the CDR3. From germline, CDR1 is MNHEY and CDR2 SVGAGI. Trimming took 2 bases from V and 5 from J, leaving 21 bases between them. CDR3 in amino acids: CASSYGTFSRYRTEAFF. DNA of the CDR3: TGTGCCAGCAGTTACGGTACCTTCTCCCGGTATCGGACTGAAGCTTTCTTT.

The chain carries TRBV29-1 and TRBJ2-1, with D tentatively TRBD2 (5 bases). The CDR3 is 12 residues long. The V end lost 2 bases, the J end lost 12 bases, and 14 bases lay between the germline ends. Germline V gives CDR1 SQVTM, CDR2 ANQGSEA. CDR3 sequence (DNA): TGCAGCGTTGAACCAGACCTAGCTAGGCAGTTCTTC. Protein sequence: CSVEPDLARQFF.

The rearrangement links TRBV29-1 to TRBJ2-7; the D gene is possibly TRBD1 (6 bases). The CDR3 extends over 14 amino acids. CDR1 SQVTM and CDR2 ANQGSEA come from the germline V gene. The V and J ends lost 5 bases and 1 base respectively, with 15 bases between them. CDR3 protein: CSVLTWGQSYEQYF. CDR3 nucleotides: TGCAGCGTTCTTACTTGGGGGCAGTCCTACGAGCAGTACTTC.

This CDR3 reads CASSFEGINYGYTF. In DNA form, the CDR3 reads TGTGCCAGCAGTTTTGAGGGGATTAACTATGGCTACACCTTC. This chain connects TRBV12-3 or TRBV12-4 to TRBJ1-2, with TRBD1 as a possible D gene (5 bases). CDR3 length: 14 amino acids. The ends were cut back, 3 bases at V and 1 base at J, with 9 bases in the middle.

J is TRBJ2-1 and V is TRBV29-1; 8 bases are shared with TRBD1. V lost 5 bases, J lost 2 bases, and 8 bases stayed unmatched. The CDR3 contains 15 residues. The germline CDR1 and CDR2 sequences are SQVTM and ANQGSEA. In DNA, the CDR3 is TGCAGCGTTACAGCAGGGGGCAGTCCCTACAATGAGCAGTTCTTC. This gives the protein CSVTAGGSPYNEQFF.